This T cell receptor (beta chain) emerged from a study of CD4 and CD8 cells across lung adenocarcinoma regions. The patients had localized lung adenocarcinoma, a non-small cell subtype. The CDR3 sequence is 13 residues long. The germline gives CDR1 MNHNS, CDR2 SASEGT. By sample share, this clonotype is medium-sized. MiXCR was run by TCRdb on the PCR reads, yielding one entry per CDR3 protein. Seen here are approximately 9,000 distinct CDR3 sequences, 46% observed once, and the top ten hold roughly 18%. Sequenced material: CD4+ T cells from the margin of a lung tumor. This clonotype was sampled from a female donor with lung adenocarcinoma. The CD4 and CD8 labels of this study may be unreliable. The chain combines TRBV6-1 with TRBJ2-5, with D perhaps matching TRBD2 (6 bases). The J call is in doubt because the DNA end fits TRBJ2-7 better. The CDR3 DNA sequence: TGTGCCAGCAGTGACAGGGAGGCCTACGAGCAGTACTTC. This codes for CASSDREAYEQYF.